These 18 T cell receptor beta chains were all obtained from the same sample, sequenced in a study of low-dose radiotherapy and immunotherapy resistance in tumors. Described time point: after trial treatment. Treatment defined: LDRT plus nivolumab, ipilimumab, low-dose cyclophosphamide and aspirin (RACIN trial). TRAV and TRBV primers primed cDNA for both TCRalpha and TCRbeta. Using a constant-region primer together with a V-primer adapter, TCRs were subjected to approximately 20 PCR cycles of amplification. TCRdb used MiXCR to reprocess the reads, holding one entry per CDR3 protein. The sample yields more than 70,000 distinct CDR3 sequences, 20% seen once. This sample comprised PBMCs, obtained after low-dose radiotherapy plus immunotherapy. All receptors derive from a female donor with ovarian cancer.

This clonotype has ten or more counts. The chain has TRBV20-1 and TRBJ2-2, with 13 bases matching TRBD2. The CDR3 spans 19 residues. Germline assignment: CDR1 DFQATT and CDR2 SNEGSKA (reference sequence). With 3 bases clipped from V and 0 bases from J, the junction kept 10 bases outside the gene matches. The CDR3 DNA reads TGCAGTGCTAGCGGACTAGCGGGAGCTCCCGGCTCGAACACCGGGGAGCTGTTTTTT. It is translated as CSASGLAGAPGSNTGELFF.

The genes are TRBV5-1 and TRBJ2-7; 11 bases fit TRBD1. CDR1 is SGHRS and CDR2 is YFSETQ in the germline V gene. The CDR3 length is 16 residues. Trimming removed 2 bases from V and 3 bases from J; junction bases left unmatched: 7. The CDR3 nucleotides are TGCGCCAGCAGCTTTGTGCCCGGGACAGGGGGCTACGAGCAGTACTTC. It specifies CASSFVPGTGGYEQYF. The complete variable domain, with remaining parts taken from reference TRBV5-1 and TRBJ2-7, reads KAGVTQTPRYLIKTRGQQVTLSCSPISGHRSVSWYQQTPGQGLQFLFEYFSETQRNKGNFPGRFSGRQFSNSRSEMNVSTLELGDSALYLCASSFVPGTGGYEQYFGPGTRLTVT.

This clonotype was counted ten times or more. The CDR3 coding sequence is TGTGCCAGCAGCTTGGCCCCGGGTTATGGCTACACCTTC. This sequence encodes CASSLAPGYGYTF. The V call is TRBV5-6, the J call TRBJ1-2; D call uncertain. V lost 0 bases and J lost 5, with 8 bases in between. Germline assignment: CDR1 SGHDT and CDR2 YYEEEE. This CDR3 has 13 amino acids.

Many counts were recorded for this clonotype. The CDR3: CASSLARTQYF. CDR3 coding DNA: TGTGCCAGCAGCTTAGCACGAACCCAGTACTTC. The V and J genes are TRBV11-2 and TRBJ2-5; D gene ambiguous. The V end was cut by 1 base, the J end by 8 bases, with 5 bases between. CDR3 length equals 11 residues. Germline V gene data show CDR1 as SGHAT and CDR2 as FQNNGV.

With respect to this clonotype: This is likely an artifact of a read error, given a far larger clone one base away. V is TRBV15 and J is TRBJ2-7; D gene uncertain. Germline values: CDR1 LNHNV, CDR2 YYDKDF (reference sequence). The CDR3 is 11 amino acids. CDR3 DNA: TGTGCCAGCAGCCCCTGCTACGAGCAGTACTTC. This codes for CASSPCYEQYF. The full variable domain, rest sourced from reference TRBV15 and TRBJ2-7, is DAMVIQNPRYQVTQFGKPVTLSCSQTLNHNVMYWYQQKSSQAPKLLFHYYDKDFNNEADTPDNFQSRRPNTSFCFLDIRSPGLGDTAMYLCASSPCYEQYFGPGTRLTVT.

This clonotype came up many times. The chain joins TRBV7-2 to TRBJ2-2; TRBD2 matches 8 bases. The CDR3 has 15 residues. Germline V lookup: CDR1 SGHTA, CDR2 FQGNSA. The junction had 2 bases not matched to a gene; V was cut back by 1 base and J by 4 bases. This CDR3 is CASSLGRGVTGELFF. The CDR3 DNA reads as TGTGCCAGCAGCTTAGGGCGGGGGGTCACCGGGGAGCTGTTTTTT.

This clonotype has at least ten counts. The V call is TRBV25-1, the J call TRBJ1-5; TRBD1 agrees at 9 bases. In germline, CDR1 is MGHDK, CDR2 SYGVNS. The CDR3 covers 13 residues. V gave up 7 bases and J gave up 5 bases; unmatched junction bases: 3. CDR3 residues: CASTGQGDQPQHF. The CDR3 bases are TGTGCCAGCACGGGACAGGGCGATCAGCCCCAGCATTTT.

This clonotype has at least ten counts. The chain links TRBV29-1 to TRBJ2-5, with D possibly TRBD1 on 5 matching bases. This CDR3 is built from 11 residues. Germline CDR1 is SQVTM and CDR2 is ANQGSEA. With 5 bases removed from V and 2 bases from J, the gap between germline ends came to 6 bases. CDR3 DNA: TGCAGCGTTCGACAGCAAGAGACCCAGTACTTC. Its translation: CSVRQQETQYF.

Of note for this clonotype: A far larger clone is only one base removed, so a read error is likely. The rearrangement uses TRBV5-4 and TRBJ2-1; a weak D match, TRBD2 (5 bases). Trimming took 4 bases from V and 13 from J, leaving 27 bases between them. The CDR3 runs 16 residues. Germline V CDR1 and CDR2: SGHNT, YYREEE (reference sequence). This CDR3 reads CASSLAGESLGETQFF. For the CDR3, the DNA is TGTGCCAGCAGCCTTGCTGGCGAAAGTTTGGGAGAGACCCAGTTCTTC.

This clonotype appeared many times. The rearrangement joins TRBV29-1 to TRBJ2-1; no reliable D call. V was pared by 2 bases and J by 2 bases, with 13 bases between. CDR1 and CDR2 from the germline V gene are SQVTM and ANQGSEA. The CDR3 consists of 15 residues. The CDR3 loop is CSVETPLAPYNEQFF. The CDR3 DNA follows: TGCAGCGTTGAAACGCCCCTTGCGCCCTACAATGAGCAGTTCTTC.

Many counts were recorded for this clonotype. V usage is TRBV11-3 and J usage is TRBJ2-4, with a tentative D call TRBD1 (6 bases). CDR1 SGHNT and CDR2 YENEEA come from the germline V gene. Trimming cost V 2 bases and J 6 bases, with 20 bases left between them. The CDR3 has 17 amino acids. CDR3 nucleotides: TGTGCCAGCAGCTTATGGATAGCTGGCAGGGGTGGAAACATTCAGTACTTC. Encoded protein: CASSLWIAGRGGNIQYF.

This clonotype was found many times. V is TRBV5-1 and J is TRBJ2-1, with 14 nucleotides matching TRBD2. There are 18 residues in the CDR3. Germline V CDR1 and CDR2: SGHRS, YFSETQ. With V trimmed by 3 bases and J by 4 bases, 9 bases remained unmatched. The CDR3 sequence: CASSSLRRTSGGYNEQFF. The CDR3 DNA reads TGCGCCAGCAGCTCCTTAAGAAGGACTAGCGGGGGGTACAATGAGCAGTTCTTC.

V usage is TRBV7-2 and J usage is TRBJ1-3, with D tentatively TRBD1 (5 bases). Trimming stripped 1 base from V and 4 bases from J, with 8 bases between. Germline V gives CDR1 SGHTA, CDR2 FQGNSA. CDR3 length: 14 residues. This CDR3 is CASSLGGTGNTIYF. DNA of the CDR3: TGTGCCAGCAGCTTAGGGGGCACGGGAAACACCATATATTTT.

This clonotype has ten or more counts. The rearrangement uses TRBV24-1 and TRBJ2-1, with 7 bases aligning to TRBD2. The junction had 11 bases not matched to a gene; V was cut back by 3 bases and J by 4 bases. Germline V gene data show CDR1 as KGHDR and CDR2 as SFDVKD. The CDR3 is 17 amino acids. In DNA, the CDR3 is TGTGCCACCAGTGATAGGAGTGGGAGGGCCGGATACAATGAGCAGTTCTTC. Its translation is CATSDRSGRAGYNEQFF.

This clonotype showed up many times. The rearrangement joins TRBV20-1 to TRBJ2-5, with TRBD2 matching 10 bases. The CDR3 runs to 13 residues. Per the germline V gene, CDR1 is DFQATT and CDR2 is SNEGSKA (reference sequence). Unmatched junction bases numbered 2, after V lost 2 bases and J lost 5 bases. CDR3 loop: CSARQAGGETQYF. The CDR3 bases are TGCAGTGCTAGACAAGCGGGAGGGGAGACCCAGTACTTC.

This clonotype was picked up a small number of times. The rearrangement uses TRBV29-1 and TRBJ2-1; 9 bases line up with TRBD1. The germline gives CDR1 SQVTM, CDR2 ANQGSEA. The CDR3 runs to 14 residues. Losses at the gene ends were 7 bases for V and 4 bases for J; bases not matched to a gene: 8. In DNA form, the CDR3 reads TGCAGCGCCAGAACAGGGGGCGATTACAATGAGCAGTTCTTC. The encoded protein is CSARTGGDYNEQFF.

This chain uses TRBV29-1 with TRBJ2-3; 8 bases line up with TRBD2. V gave up 3 bases and J gave up 4 bases; unmatched junction bases: 3. The CDR3 extends over 13 amino acids. Germline V CDR1 and CDR2: SQVTM, ANQGSEA. The CDR3 sequence: CSVDSGTADTQYF. CDR3 nucleotides: TGCAGCGTTGATAGCGGGACCGCAGATACGCAGTATTTT.

This clonotype was picked up many times. CDR3 residues: CATFQGQVVHEQYF. CDR3 DNA: TGCGCCACCTTCCAGGGACAGGTGGTACACGAGCAGTACTTC. The chain recombines TRBV5-1 with TRBJ2-7; TRBD1 agrees at 8 bases. V lost 9 bases and J lost 5; bases outside the gene matches: 13. Germline loops: CDR1 SGHRS, CDR2 YFSETQ. This CDR3 has 14 residues.